This T cell receptor beta chain was identified during a study of T cell responses to AZD1222 COVID-19 vaccine. Overall study context: Combined were second doses at about 4 or about 12 weeks. Broader study findings: It should be noted that donors were predominantly white British and more often female, and clonal diversity was possibly underestimated. The breadth and depth of Spike-specific TCRs increased once two AZD1222 doses had been given.

Some clones are missing from TCRdb's copy, which holds only in-frame ones; the method was immunoSEQ multiplex PCR. Seen here are more than 65,000 clones, around 80% observed once, and the top ten hold roughly 21%. Concerning this clone: The antigen is not known.

This TCR derives from an adult in good health. The source was peripheral blood, collected on day 0 of AZD1222 vaccination.

CDR3 loop: CASRRDGSDTQYF. The CDR3 nucleotides are TGTGCCAGTCGGCGGGATGGTTCAGATACGCAGTATTTT. The chain is built from TRBV12-3 or TRBV12-4 and TRBJ2-3, with D perhaps TRBD2 (6 bases). Trimming removed 9 bases from V and 4 bases from J, with 14 bases in between. The CDR3 spans 13 residues.